A selection of T cell receptor beta chains follows, all from one sample in a study of spatial heterogeneity in lung cancer. MiXCR, run by TCRdb on the 5' RACE reads, gives a single entry per CDR3 protein. The table records over 85,000 distinct CDR3 sequences, approximately 19% of them present only once. Sequencing used PBMCs, obtained at follow-up. These receptors were collected from a male donor with early-stage non-small cell lung cancer. The CDR3 runs from the conserved cysteine through the conserved F or W. The D gene is left open where the match is weak. Part of the rows lack a size; the others show once, few, many or a class for expanded clones.

J | size | V | D | CDR3 | DNA
TRBJ1-5 | - | TRBV19 | TRBD1 | CASQGGSNQPQHF | TGTGCCAGTCAGGGGGGTAGCAATCAGCCCCAGCATTTT
TRBJ2-2 | - | TRBV7-2 | - | CASSLGALAGELFF | TGTGCCAGCAGCTTGGGGGCGCTTGCCGGGGAGCTGTTTTTT
TRBJ1-1 | few | TRBV6-2/TRBV6-3 | - | CASSLHLNTEAFF | TGTGCCAGCAGTCTTCATCTGAACACTGAAGCTTTCTTT
TRBJ1-4 | few | TRBV15 | - | CATSRDHRRMDGKLFF | TGTGCCACCAGCAGAGATCATCGGAGAATGGATGGAAAACTGTTTTTT
TRBJ2-5 | many | TRBV24-1 | - | CATRPGEETQYF | TGTGCCACGAGGCCGGGGGAAGAGACCCAGTACTTC
TRBJ2-2 | few | TRBV7-2 | - | CASSLTGANTGELFF | TGTGCCAGCAGCTTGACGGGGGCGAACACCGGGGAGCTGTTTTTT
TRBJ2-3 | - | TRBV4-1 | - | CASSQDIPGTLRDTQYF | TGCGCCAGCAGCCAAGATATACCTGGGACTCTAAGGGATACGCAGTATTTT
TRBJ2-6 | few | TRBV5-1 | - | CASSLGASGANVLTF | TGCGCCAGCAGCTTGGGGGCCTCTGGGGCCAACGTCCTGACTTTC
TRBJ1-1 | - | TRBV5-1 | - | CATKQDTLVTEAFF | TGCGCCACCAAGCAGGACACCCTGGTCACTGAAGCTTTCTTT
TRBJ1-4 | - | TRBV12-3/TRBV12-4 | - | CASSYSTGPEKLFF | TGTGCCAGCAGTTATTCGACAGGACCTGAAAAACTGTTTTTT
TRBJ2-7 | - | TRBV3-1 | - | CASSQGQYYEQYF | TGTGCCAGCAGCCAGGGACAATACTACGAGCAGTACTTC